This T cell receptor beta chain was obtained from a study of T cell repertoires in ileal Crohn's disease (dated by TCRdb to between 2018 and 2021). Looking at the study overall: At the time of surgery, roughly a third of patients were active smokers, and the median duration of disease was 7.5 to 8.5 years. Surgery was performed for a complication in all patients, with stricturing disease in 61% and penetrating disease in roughly 39%. Roughly half of the patients were given postoperative therapy, with 15 to 20 on anti-TNF agents and about a dozen on thiopurines. TCR repertoire analysis was done in 57 Crohn's disease patients from a prospective multicentre cohort. The study ran alongside a multicentre cohort designed to identify predictors of early endoscopic recurrence after ileocolonic resection. Endoscopic postoperative recurrence was defined by a Rutgeerts score above i0. A total of some 150 mucosal samples from 57 patients were sequenced, collected from several sites on the surgical specimen and at postoperative endoscopy.

Trimming costs V 6 bases and J 9 bases, and their ends lie 16 bases apart. The CDR3 sequence holds 13 residues, the cysteine and phenylalanine included. Only the CDR3 portion is preserved as DNA: 39 bases, with reading frame beginning at the first base. The germline V gene yields SGHRS for CDR1 and YFSETQ for CDR2. Adults with ileal or ileocolonic Crohn's disease and an indication for ileocolonic resection were eligible for inclusion. Before DNA extraction, whole ileal mucosal biopsies were kept frozen at -80 degrees C. Genomic DNA was isolated from frozen whole biopsies using a TRizol-based method, and the DNA was quantified with a NanoDrop 2000 spectrophotometer. Beyond this particular receptor, the publication reports: Higher high-frequency clone percentages at surgery were associated with endoscopic recurrence; all patients with clonality above 26.8% (18/57) had recurrence. Compared with CD4 T cells, sorted CD8 T cells contained more high-frequency clones, which suggests that the mucosal expansions were mostly CD8. Only a subgroup of patients, of unstated size, had mucosal CD4 and CD8 T cells sorted and sequenced. A significantly higher proportion of clonal expansions was observed in active smokers at surgery than in non-smokers (about 25% vs 20%, p=0.02).

Approximately 550 nanograms of biopsy DNA per sample were submitted for commercial TCRB immunosequencing. CDR3 regions were amplified from genomic DNA by Adaptive Biotechnology using a two-step, amplification bias-controlled multiplex PCR. In the first PCR, primers covered every V and J gene segment, and in the second PCR, barcodes and Illumina adapters were added. CDR3 libraries were sequenced using an Illumina instrument. Turning to the authors' computational methods: The analysis used both the pipelines supplied by the vendor and custom analysis of the raw data in R/Bioconductor with R version 3.3.0. Clonality, which ranges from 0 to 1, was calculated as the inverse of the normalised Shannon entropy across all productive clones. High-frequency clones were defined as the share of the repertoire taken up by the top 100 clones, keeping only clones that passed a 95% confidence test. The Simpson index measured repertoire diversity, and the Morisita-Horn index measured overlap between samples. Drawn from immuneACCESS, this table holds only the in-frame rearrangements with V and J called that TCRdb kept. Clones are partly lost; checked studies trace under half to an unresolved V gene and leave the rest unexplained. That table furnishes V, J and clone size, whereas the DNA furnished D and trimming. The sample yields 16,000 or so clones; around 90% were counted once. Roughly 5.5% of the sample is taken by the ten largest.

As concerns this clone: The antigen it binds to is not known. No quality values exist for individual bases; no much larger clone is one base distant.

Sequencing was performed on ileal tissue. Recombination connected TRBV5-1 to TRBJ2-1; the D gene is possibly TRBD1, with 6 bases matching. This clonotype originated in an adult with Crohn's disease. The CDR3: CASIIQGGSEQFF. The base sequence is TGCGCCAGCATCATCCAAGGGGGAAGTGAGCAGTTCTTC.